This record covers a single TCR beta chain. The sample originates from a study of patients and donors after allogeneic stem cell transplantation. TCRdb re-analysed the RT-PCR reads in MiXCR, keeping a single row per CDR3 protein. This sample yields a few hundred thousand distinct CDR3 sequences, of which 38% are seen a single time; around a tenth belongs to the top ten. Germline trimming cut 5 bases from V and 6 bases from J; bases unmatched to any gene: 6. The CDR3 has 14 residues. The sequenced sample was blood, either unsorted or a sorted T cell fraction (not recorded which). This TCR was sampled from a human donor who was either an allogeneic HSCT recipient or a stem cell or donor lymphocyte infusion donor (not recorded which). It is not recorded whose cells these are; they may come from a transplant donor. The chain uses TRBV12-3 or TRBV12-4 and TRBJ2-7; 11 bases match TRBD2. CDR3 residues: CASSPRLAGSEQYF. CDR3 nucleotides: TGTGCCAGCAGTCCACGACTAGCGGGGTCCGAGCAGTACTTC.